The clone carrying this T cell receptor beta chain was recorded a few times. Its antigen remains unknown. This entry comes from a study of cytomegalovirus exposure and HLA in healthy donors. Whole-study context: Earlier, 150 million to 200 million T cells were analyzed, and approximately 110 million unique TCR beta sequences were found among them.

This PCR relied on a set of 60 Vbeta primers and 13 Jbeta primers. Clones were sequenced by immunoSEQ multiplex PCR, and TCRdb holds only the in-frame ones, with some missing. The repertoire holds tens of thousands of clones, around 75% seen once, with roughly 2% in the top ten. The CDR3 covers 15 residues. V shed 9 bases and J shed 1 base, with 16 bases lying between them. Looked up from germline, CDR1 is MRHNA and CDR2 is SNTAGT. Study-wide results and caveats: Confirmation was obtained in vitro that three CMV-associated chains are specific for CMV antigens.

Donors were nominally healthy when sampled, though unrecorded immune exposures were likely. Material: PBMCs. The V and J genes are TRBV6-4 and TRBJ2-1; tentative D call: TRBD1 (6 bases). The clonotype comes from a man aged 35 to 55 in good health and CMV-seronegative. CDR3: CARLGAGPSYNEQFF. DNA for the CDR3: TGTGCCAGGCTGGGGGCTGGGCCTTCCTACAATGAGCAGTTCTTC.